These 30 T cell receptor beta chains came from one sample sequenced in a study of blood T cell repertoires in COVID-19. Data came from immunoSEQ multiplex PCR; TCRdb stores just in-frame clones and leaves some out. The sample yields 350,000 to 450,000 clones, approximately 90% seen once. Sequencing was performed on PBMCs or T cells enriched from blood (not recorded which). These receptors came from a woman aged 18-30 years who had been exposed to COVID-19.

The chain uses TRBV6-5 and TRBJ1-5, with 7 bases that match TRBD1. This CDR3 comprises 15 residues. The germline V gene has CDR1 MNHEY and CDR2 SVGAGI. The junction had 7 bases not matched to a gene; V was cut back by 7 bases and J by 1 base. For the CDR3, the DNA is TGTGCCAGCATTTCAGGGGGTCGGAGCAATCAGCCCCAGCATTTT. It codes for CASISGGRSNQPQHF.

V is TRBV7-2 and J is TRBJ2-1, with 9 positions matching TRBD2. Trimming removed 2 bases from V and 9 bases from J; junction bases left unmatched: 5. Germline CDR1 SGHTA, CDR2 FQGNSA. The CDR3 runs 14 residues. CDR3 sequence: CASSLKVLAGEQFF. The CDR3 nucleotides read TGTGCCAGCAGCTTAAAGGTACTAGCGGGTGAGCAGTTCTTC.

This chain links TRBV6-5 with TRBJ2-5; tentative D call: TRBD2 (5 bases). The germline gives CDR1 MNHEY, CDR2 SVGAGI. The CDR3 sequence is 12 residues long. Trimming shortened V by 6 bases and J by 5 bases, and 10 bases separated the two germline ends. CDR3 in DNA: TGTGCCAGCAGCGCGGGCGGGGAGACCCAGTACTTC. Amino acid sequence: CASSAGGETQYF.

The rearrangement joins TRBV27 to TRBJ2-7, with 7 bases lining up with TRBD2. Trimming at V came to 8 bases and at J to 0 bases, leaving 10 bases not matched to a gene. This CDR3 region has 15 residues. Germline-derived CDR1 and CDR2 are MNHEY and SMNVEV (reference sequence). The CDR3 region has the DNA TGTGCCAGCGGCGCCGTGGGGGGGTTCTCCTACGAGCAGTACTTC. This codes for CASGAVGGFSYEQYF.

J is TRBJ2-1 and V is TRBV2; 10 bases align to TRBD2. With V trimmed by 3 bases and J by 9 bases, 8 bases remained unmatched. Germline loops: CDR1 SNHLY, CDR2 FYNNEI. There are 15 residues in the CDR3. The CDR3 here is CASSDTSGNFGEQFF. The CDR3 coding sequence is TGTGCCAGCAGTGACACTAGCGGGAATTTCGGTGAGCAGTTCTTC.

This sequence joins TRBV11-2 and TRBJ1-2, with 7 bases lining up with TRBD1. Trimming removed 5 bases from V and 0 bases from J; junction bases left unmatched: 6. CDR1 and CDR2 (germline): SGHAT, FQNNGV. The CDR3 extends over 15 amino acids. CDR3 in DNA: TGTGCCAGCAGCCTCTCCAGGGGGACTAACTATGGCTACACCTTC. Protein product: CASSLSRGTNYGYTF.

The table lists this clone with a count of one. The chain carries TRBV15 and TRBJ2-7, with 12 bases lining up with TRBD2. Germline V gene sequence: CDR1 LNHNV, CDR2 YYDKDF (reference sequence). The V gene end was trimmed by 0 bases and the J gene end by 2 bases; junction bases not matched to a gene: 14. There are 20 residues in the CDR3. The CDR3 sequence is CATSRDRARTSGDKPYEQYF. The DNA of the CDR3 is TGTGCCACCAGCAGAGATAGGGCTCGGACTAGCGGGGACAAACCCTACGAGCAGTACTTC.

The J gene is TRBJ2-2, the V gene TRBV6-6, with 8 nucleotides matching TRBD1. Germline V gene data show CDR1 as MNHNY and CDR2 as SVGAGI (reference sequence). With 4 bases clipped from V and 4 bases from J, the junction kept 5 bases outside the gene matches. This CDR3 comprises 15 residues. The CDR3 region has the DNA TGTGCCAGCAGTTTCGGGACAGGCGCCACCGGGGAGCTGTTTTTT. As protein: CASSFGTGATGELFF.

The V gene is TRBV6-2 or TRBV6-3, the J gene TRBJ2-7, with 8 bases that match TRBD1. CDR1 and CDR2 (germline): MNHEY, SVGEGT. Unmatched junction bases numbered 13, after V lost 6 bases and J lost 3 bases. The CDR3 covers 16 residues. This CDR3 reads CASSRPPGQAFYEQYF. The DNA of the CDR3 is TGTGCCAGCAGCCGACCACCGGGACAGGCCTTCTACGAGCAGTACTTC.

The rearrangement links TRBV10-1 to TRBJ2-6, with 9 bases fitting TRBD2. CDR1 is WNHNN and CDR2 is SYGVQD in the germline V gene (reference sequence). The ends lost 4 bases at V and 0 bases at J; junction bases unmatched: 1. The CDR3 has 16 amino acids. CDR3 sequence: CASSAAGGSGANVLTF. The CDR3 region has the DNA TGCGCCAGCAGTGCAGCGGGGGGCTCTGGGGCCAACGTCCTGACTTTC.

The chain employs TRBV9 and TRBJ2-7, with TRBD1 matching over 8 bases. Germline-derived CDR1 and CDR2 are SGDLS and YYNGEE. The V segment lost 6 bases and the J segment 9 bases; nucleotides outside the gene matches: 17. CDR3 length equals 15 residues. In DNA, the CDR3 is TGTGCCAGCAAGGGACAGGCGGAATCCCTTACCGGGCAGTACTTC. It translates to CASKGQAESLTGQYF.

DNA for the CDR3: TGTGCCAGCAGCCCCCAAGGCGGGAGTGGCGAGACCCAGTACTTC. This codes for CASSPQGGSGETQYF. The rearrangement uses TRBV11-2 and TRBJ2-5, with 7 bases that match TRBD2. This CDR3 contains 15 residues. The germline V gene has CDR1 SGHAT and CDR2 FQNNGV. J was trimmed by 5 bases and V by 5 bases; bases with no gene match: 11.

The rearrangement uses TRBV6-5 and TRBJ1-2, with D possibly being TRBD1 (6 bases). The germline V gene has CDR1 MNHEY and CDR2 SVGAGI. Trimming removed 7 bases at V and 5 bases at J, with 17 bases between. This CDR3 has 14 amino acids. CDR3 in amino acids: CASTTGQGSYGYTF. Here the CDR3 DNA reads TGTGCCAGCACCACAGGGCAGGGTTCGTATGGCTACACCTTC.

The V gene is TRBV7-9, the J gene TRBJ1-1, with 8 bases lining up with TRBD1. Per the germline V gene, CDR1 is SEHNR and CDR2 is FQNEAQ (reference sequence). With 3 bases clipped from V and 1 base from J, the junction kept 4 bases outside the gene matches. The CDR3 runs 15 residues. CDR3 loop: CASSLTGVPNTEAFF. As DNA, the CDR3 is TGTGCCAGCAGCTTGACAGGGGTTCCGAACACTGAAGCTTTCTTT.

This sequence joins TRBV7-9 and TRBJ2-7, with 7 bases aligning to TRBD1. V lost 5 bases and J lost 3; bases outside the gene matches: 10. Germline V gene sequence: CDR1 SEHNR, CDR2 FQNEAQ (reference sequence). CDR3 length: 15 residues. CDR3 sequence: CASSPRQGDVYEQYF. CDR3 bases: TGTGCCAGCAGCCCGAGACAGGGAGACGTCTACGAGCAGTACTTC.

On this clone itself: The junction and the germline gene differ at one end; a read error may be behind it. This chain links TRBV30 with TRBJ1-1, with TRBD1 identical over 7 bases. CDR1 and CDR2 from the germline V gene are GTSNPN and SVGIG (reference sequence). This CDR3 is 12 amino acids long. For the CDR3, the DNA is TGTGCCTGGAAAGGGGGCGAGGGGTATGGGATCTTT. Translated: CAWKGGEGYGIF.

This chain joins TRBV18 and TRBJ2-7; 10 positions agree with TRBD2. There are 15 residues in the CDR3. CDR1 and CDR2 (germline): KGHSH, LQKENI. V dropped 0 bases and J dropped 6; count of bases not matched to a gene: 5. For the CDR3, the DNA is TGTGCCAGCTCACCACCCCCAGCGGGGGGGCGCGAGCAGTACTTC. Protein sequence: CASSPPPAGGREQYF.

This clone is a singleton in its sample. The chain is built from TRBV5-1 and TRBJ2-1, with no clear D. This CDR3 contains 13 residues. CDR1 SGHRS and CDR2 YFSETQ come from the germline V gene. Trimming stripped 0 bases from V and 9 bases from J, with 10 bases between. The CDR3: CASSLASSVEQFF. The CDR3 bases are TGCGCCAGCAGCTTGGCGTCCAGTGTTGAGCAGTTCTTC.

V gene TRBV27 combines with J gene TRBJ1-1, with D maybe TRBD1 (6 bases). V was cut by 9 bases and J by 9 bases, with 17 bases left in between. The CDR3 sequence is 12 residues long. CDR1 is MNHEY and CDR2 is SMNVEV in the germline V gene (reference sequence). The CDR3 spells CARHNGQLQAFF. Here the CDR3 DNA reads TGTGCCAGACATAACGGACAGTTACAAGCTTTCTTT.

This sequence joins TRBV20-1 and TRBJ1-5; D not certain. The ends were cut back, 3 bases at V and 6 bases at J, with 36 bases in the middle. The CDR3 length is 21 residues. From germline, CDR1 is DFQATT and CDR2 SNEGSKA (reference sequence). CDR3 sequence (DNA): TGCAGTGCTAGTAGAGCGGGGTCGGCTTTCTGGGCTTATAGCAGCGGTCAGCCCCAGCATTTT. Protein: CSASRAGSAFWAYSSGQPQHF.

This rearrangement joins TRBV7-9 to TRBJ2-5, with D possibly being TRBD1 (6 bases). The CDR3 runs to 14 residues. CDR1 is SEHNR, CDR2 FQNEAQ, per germline (reference sequence). The V gene lost 1 base and the J gene lost 5 bases, with 11 bases spanning the gap. CDR3 sequence (DNA): TGTGCCAGCAGCTTAGGGGCAGGGGTGGAGACCCAGTACTTC. Amino acids: CASSLGAGVETQYF.

The chain employs TRBV7-8 and TRBJ2-1; 10 bases match TRBD2. V dropped 8 bases and J dropped 6; count of bases not matched to a gene: 4. The CDR3 spans 13 residues. Germline CDR1 is SGHVS and CDR2 is FQNEAQ. CDR3 sequence (DNA): TGTGCCAGCGAGAAGCGGGAGGGCAATGAGCAGTTCTTC. Its translation: CASEKREGNEQFF.

The chain is built from TRBV5-4 and TRBJ2-7; tentative D call: TRBD2 (6 bases). The germline V and J ends were trimmed by 0 bases and 2 bases, with 15 bases remaining between them. The CDR3 sequence is 16 residues long. The germline CDR1 and CDR2 sequences are SGHNT and YYREEE (reference sequence). CDR3 sequence: CASSLVAGRVPYEQYF. In nucleotides, the CDR3 is TGTGCCAGCAGCTTGGTGGCGGGACGGGTCCCCTACGAGCAGTACTTC.

The rearrangement links TRBV11-2 to TRBJ2-3; 9 bases are a match to TRBD2. The CDR3 extends over 15 amino acids. V gave up 5 bases and J gave up 2 bases; unmatched junction bases: 5. CDR1 SGHAT and CDR2 FQNNGV come from the germline V gene. The CDR3 coding sequence is TGTGCCAGCAGCGCCGCGGGGGGGGTCACAGATACGCAGTATTTT. It codes for CASSAAGGVTDTQYF.

J is TRBJ1-1 and V is TRBV7-2, with 9 positions matching TRBD1. Germline trimming cut 6 bases from V and 2 bases from J; bases unmatched to any gene: 7. Germline V gene sequence: CDR1 SGHTA, CDR2 FQGNSA. This CDR3 has 15 residues. CDR3 protein: CASSFGTGRNTEAFF. Here the CDR3 DNA reads TGTGCCAGCAGTTTCGGGACAGGGAGAAACACTGAAGCTTTCTTT.

The chain has TRBV6-5 and TRBJ1-1; 7 nucleotides agree with TRBD1. V lost 5 bases and J lost 10; bases outside the gene matches: 10. The CDR3 runs 13 residues. Germline CDR1 reads MNHEY; CDR2 reads SVGAGI. The CDR3 DNA reads as TGTGCCAGCAGTAGGACAGGACCACCGGCAGCTTTCTTT. Translating gives CASSRTGPPAAFF.

This clone has only one observation. This chain links TRBV5-1 with TRBJ1-2; D is perhaps TRBD1 (6 bases). CDR1 and CDR2 from the germline V gene are SGHRS and YFSETQ. Trimming stripped 2 bases from V and 6 bases from J, with 11 bases between. The CDR3 is 13 amino acids. The DNA for the CDR3 is TGCGCCAGCAGCTTTGGACAGACGGATGGCTACACCTTC. Translation: CASSFGQTDGYTF. Full variable domain (rest looked up from reference TRBV5-1 and TRBJ1-2): KAGVTQTPRYLIKTRGQQVTLSCSPISGHRSVSWYQQTPGQGLQFLFEYFSETQRNKGNFPGRFSGRQFSNSRSEMNVSTLELGDSALYLCASSFGQTDGYTFGSGTRLTVV.

The rearrangement joins TRBV5-6 to TRBJ2-7, with D perhaps matching TRBD1 (6 bases). Trimming took off 1 base at V and 2 bases at J, with 19 bases between the two ends. Germline CDR1 reads SGHDT; CDR2 reads YYEEEE. The CDR3 contains 17 residues. The CDR3, as DNA: TGTGCCAGCAGCTTGCCGGCTCACAGGGCGCGGGCCTACGAGCAGTACTTC. It specifies CASSLPAHRARAYEQYF. Drawing the rest from reference TRBV5-6 and TRBJ2-7, the complete variable domain is DAGVTQSPTHLIKTRGQQVTLRCSPKSGHDTVSWYQQALGQGPQFIFQYYEEEERQRGNFPDRFSGHQFPNYSSELNVNALLLGDSALYLCASSLPAHRARAYEQYFGPGTRLTVT.

The chain recombines TRBV27 with TRBJ1-1; D is unclear. This CDR3 contains 14 residues. Germline-derived CDR1 and CDR2 are MNHEY and SMNVEV (reference sequence). Trimming removed 4 bases at V and 1 base at J, with 10 bases between. CDR3 residues: CASSSDIPNTEAFF. The CDR3 coding sequence is TGTGCCAGCAGTTCTGACATACCGAACACTGAAGCTTTCTTT.

The chain is built from TRBV2 and TRBJ1-2; a weak D match, TRBD1 (5 bases). The CDR3 is 12 residues long. Looked up from germline, CDR1 is SNHLY and CDR2 is FYNNEI. Trimming took 2 bases from V and 8 from J, leaving 9 bases between them. The CDR3 here is CASSEWGTGYTF. The DNA for the CDR3 is TGTGCCAGCAGTGAATGGGGCACCGGCTACACCTTC. Combining the CDR3 with reference TRBV2 and TRBJ1-2 gives the whole variable domain EPEVTQTPSHQVTQMGQEVILRCVPISNHLYFYWYRQILGQKVEFLVSFYNNEISEKSEIFDDQFSVERPDGSNFTLKIRSTKLEDSAMYFCASSEWGTGYTFGSGTRLTVV.